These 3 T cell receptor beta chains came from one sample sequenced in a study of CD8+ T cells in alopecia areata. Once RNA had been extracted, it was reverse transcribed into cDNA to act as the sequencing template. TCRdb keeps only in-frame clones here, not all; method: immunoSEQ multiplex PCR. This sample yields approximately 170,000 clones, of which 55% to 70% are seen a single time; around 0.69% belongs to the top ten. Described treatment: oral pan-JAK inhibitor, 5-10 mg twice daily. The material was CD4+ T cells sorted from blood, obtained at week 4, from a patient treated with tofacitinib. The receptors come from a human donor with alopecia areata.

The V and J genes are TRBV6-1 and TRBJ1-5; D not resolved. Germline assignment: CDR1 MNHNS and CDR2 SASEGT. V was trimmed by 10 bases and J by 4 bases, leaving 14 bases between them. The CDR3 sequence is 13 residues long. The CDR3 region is CATGTELNQPQHF. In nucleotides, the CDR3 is TGTGCCACGGGAACAGAATTGAATCAGCCCCAGCATTTT.

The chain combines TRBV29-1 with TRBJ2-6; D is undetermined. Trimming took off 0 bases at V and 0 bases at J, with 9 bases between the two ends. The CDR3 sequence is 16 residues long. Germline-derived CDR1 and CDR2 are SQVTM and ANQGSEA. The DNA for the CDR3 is TGCAGCGTTGAAGATCGGGCGGTCTCTGGGGCCAACGTCCTGACTTTC. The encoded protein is CSVEDRAVSGANVLTF.

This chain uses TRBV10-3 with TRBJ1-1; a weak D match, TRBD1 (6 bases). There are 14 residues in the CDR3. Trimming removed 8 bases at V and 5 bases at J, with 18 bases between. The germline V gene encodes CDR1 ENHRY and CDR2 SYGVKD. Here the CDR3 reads CAIGALSGETEAFF. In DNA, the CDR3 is TGTGCCATCGGGGCTCTATCAGGGGAGACTGAAGCTTTCTTT.